The 13 T cell receptor beta chains below were found in one sample sequenced in a study of cytomegalovirus exposure and HLA in healthy donors. PCR involved 60 Vbeta and 13 Jbeta primers. The protocol was immunoSEQ multiplex PCR, while the TCRdb copy is restricted to in-frame clones and leaves out a portion. The repertoire holds about 170,000 clones, with less than 85% as singletons. The material sequenced was PBMCs. These receptors were collected from a male donor in good health and CMV-seronegative.

The chain couples TRBV7-9 to TRBJ2-7; TRBD2 might be the D (5 bases). CDR1 is SEHNR and CDR2 is FQNEAQ in the germline V gene (reference sequence). The CDR3 sequence is 14 residues long. Between the trimmed V and J ends, which lost 1 base and 2 bases, there was a span of 9 bases. The CDR3 protein is CASSLGSGAYEQYF. The CDR3 DNA reads as TGTGCCAGCAGCTTAGGGAGCGGAGCCTACGAGCAGTACTTC.

The rearrangement uses TRBV11-2 and TRBJ2-2; tentative D call: TRBD1 (5 bases). Germline lookup yields CDR1 SGHAT and CDR2 FQNNGV. V lost 7 bases to trimming and J lost 6 bases, with 24 bases between them. The CDR3 has 17 amino acids. CDR3 coding DNA: TGTGCCAGCAACAAATCCCCGCGACAGTGGAGATCCGGGGAGCTGTTTTTT. It translates to CASNKSPRQWRSGELFF.

CDR3: CASSPRGGPNGELFF. CDR3 DNA sequence: TGTGCCAGCAGCCCCCGCGGGGGCCCCAACGGGGAGCTGTTTTTT. V gene TRBV7-3 combines with J gene TRBJ2-2; TRBD2 is a possible D gene (7 bases). V shed 5 bases and J shed 7 bases, with 17 bases lying between them. CDR3 length: 15 residues. Germline-derived CDR1 and CDR2 are SGHTA and FQGTGA.

The rearrangement links TRBV29-1 to TRBJ2-1; 10 bases map to TRBD2. The CDR3 sequence is 15 residues long. Germline V gene data show CDR1 as SQVTM and CDR2 as ANQGSEA. Here the CDR3 DNA reads TGCAGGATATCAGTAGCGGGAGGCCGTCGGGGTGAGCAGTTCTTC. Translating gives CRISVAGGRRGEQFF.

CDR3 sequence: CASQGQYNEKLFF. CDR3 sequence (DNA): TGTGCCAGCCAAGGACAGTATAATGAAAAACTGTTTTTT. The chain is built from TRBV6-5 and TRBJ1-4; TRBD1 is a possible D gene (6 bases). The germline V and J ends were trimmed by 8 bases and 4 bases, with 11 bases remaining between them. CDR3 size: 13 residues. Germline V gene data show CDR1 as MNHEY and CDR2 as SVGAGI.

This clone has just a few counts. The sample has other DNA sequences that encode this CDR3 too. This chain uses TRBV6-5 with TRBJ2-7; 8 nucleotides line up with TRBD2. CDR1 MNHEY and CDR2 SVGAGI come from the germline V gene. J gave up 2 bases and V 3 bases, and 0 bases lay outside the gene matches. The CDR3 covers 13 residues. CDR3 residues: CASSYSGAYEQYF. CDR3 in DNA: TGTGCCAGCAGTTATAGCGGGGCCTACGAGCAGTACTTC.

DNA of the CDR3: TGTGCCAGCAGACAGAACACAGATACGCAGTATTTT. Its translation: CASRQNTDTQYF. J is TRBJ2-3 and V is TRBV25-1, with D hard to call. Germline CDR1 and CDR2: MGHDK and SYGVNS. The CDR3 runs 12 residues. V lost 6 bases, J lost 2 bases, and 6 bases lay in between.

V gene TRBV9 combines with J gene TRBJ2-5, with 12 bases identical to TRBD2. The DNA end favors TRBJ2-7, so the J call may be wrong. The CDR3 is 16 amino acids. Germline-derived CDR1 and CDR2 are SGDLS and YYNGEE. CDR3 region: CASSPTGLAGPDEQYF. The CDR3 DNA is TGTGCCAGCAGTCCTACCGGACTAGCGGGGCCCGACGAGCAGTACTTC.

The genes are TRBV27 and TRBJ2-3; TRBD2 might be the D (5 bases). V was pared by 6 bases and J by 5 bases, with 12 bases between. Looked up from germline, CDR1 is MNHEY and CDR2 is SMNVEV (reference sequence). CDR3 length equals 13 residues. As DNA, the CDR3 is TGTGCCAGCAGCTCCTATGCGGGAGATACGCAGTATTTT. Encoded protein: CASSSYAGDTQYF.

This chain links TRBV7-2 with TRBJ1-1, with 7 bases identical to TRBD1. V was clipped by 5 bases and J by 4 bases; unmatched bases: 10. This CDR3 spans 15 amino acids. Germline loops: CDR1 SGHTA, CDR2 FQGNSA. The CDR3 is CASSRDRVSGTEAFF. The CDR3 nucleotides are TGTGCCAGCAGCCGCGACAGGGTCTCGGGCACTGAAGCTTTCTTT.

The chain joins TRBV9 to TRBJ2-3, with unresolved D. Germline V gives CDR1 SGDLS, CDR2 YYNGEE. With 3 bases removed from V and 12 bases from J, the gap between germline ends came to 8 bases. This CDR3 spans 10 amino acids. This CDR3 is CASSGQVQYF. The CDR3 DNA follows: TGTGCCAGCAGCGGGCAGGTACAGTATTTT.

This sequence joins TRBV11-2 and TRBJ2-2, with D unclear. Trimming took 3 bases from V and 1 from J, leaving 6 bases between them. The CDR3 length is 14 residues. Germline V lookup: CDR1 SGHAT, CDR2 FQNNGV. The CDR3 DNA is TGTGCCAGCAGCTTTAGGAGGAACACCGGGGAGCTGTTTTTT. Residues: CASSFRRNTGELFF.

This clone was observed once. The V and J genes are TRBV15 and TRBJ1-6; 10 bases agree with TRBD1. Trimming at V came to 4 bases and at J to 0 bases, leaving 6 bases not matched to a gene. Germline V gene lookup returns CDR1 LNHNV and CDR2 YYDKDF (reference sequence). There are 18 residues in the CDR3. CDR3 DNA sequence: TGTGCCACCAGCACCGACAGGGGGCCAAGCTCCTATAATTCACCCCTCCACTTT. Translation gives CATSTDRGPSSYNSPLHF.